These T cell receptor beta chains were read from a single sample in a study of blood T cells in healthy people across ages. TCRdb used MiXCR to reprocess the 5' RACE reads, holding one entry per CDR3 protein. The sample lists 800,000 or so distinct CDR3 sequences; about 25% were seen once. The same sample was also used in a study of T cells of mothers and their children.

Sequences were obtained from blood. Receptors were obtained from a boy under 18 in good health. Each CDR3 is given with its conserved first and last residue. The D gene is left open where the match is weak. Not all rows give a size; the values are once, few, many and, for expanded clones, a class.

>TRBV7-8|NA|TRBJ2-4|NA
TGTGCCAGCAGCTTAATGTACAGAGGGGTCGGCAAAAACATTCAGTACTTC
CASSLMYRGVGKNIQYF
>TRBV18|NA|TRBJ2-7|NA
TGTGCCAGCTCACCCCTTCAGGTTTCCACCTACGAGCAGTACTTC
CASSPLQVSTYEQYF
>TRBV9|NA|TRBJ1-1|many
TGTGCCAGCAGCGTGATCCAGGGTGGGACTGAAGCTTTCTTT
CASSVIQGGTEAFF
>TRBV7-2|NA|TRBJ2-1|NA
TGTGCCAGCAGCTTAACGACAGATCACCATGAGCAGTTCTTC
CASSLTTDHHEQFF
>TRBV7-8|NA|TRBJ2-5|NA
TGTGCCAGCAGCTTAGCCCCCGGGACTCAGGGAACCCAGTACTTC
CASSLAPGTQGTQYF
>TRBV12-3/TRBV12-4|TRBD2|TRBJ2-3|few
TGTGCCAGCAGCCCATTCTCGACTAGCGGGACCTCGGCAGATACGCAGTATTTT
CASSPFSTSGTSADTQYF
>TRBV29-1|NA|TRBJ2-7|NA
TGCAGCGTTGAAGATGGATCGGAAACACTCGAGCAGTACTTC
CSVEDGSETLEQYF
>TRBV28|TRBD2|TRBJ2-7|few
TGTGCCAGCAGCCCAGGGACTAGCGGGAGCGTTAGCTCCTACGAGCAGTACTTC
CASSPGTSGSVSSYEQYF
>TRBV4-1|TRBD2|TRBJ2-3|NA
TGCGCCAGCAGCCAAGAAAGTGGGCTAGCGGGAGACCTGGGAGATACGCAGTATTTT
CASSQESGLAGDLGDTQYF
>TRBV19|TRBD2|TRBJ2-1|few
TGTGCCAGTAGTCCGGAGCGGGGGCCCTACAATGAGCAGTTCTTC
CASSPERGPYNEQFF
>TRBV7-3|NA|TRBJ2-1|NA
TGTGCCAGCAGCTTAACAGGACCTACTAGTTACAATGAGCAGTTCTTC
CASSLTGPTSYNEQFF
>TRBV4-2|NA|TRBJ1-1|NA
TGTGCCAGCAGCCAACCAGCGACCTTGAACACTGAAGCTTTCTTT
CASSQPATLNTEAFF
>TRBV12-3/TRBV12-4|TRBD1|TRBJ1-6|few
TGTGCCAGCAGACACAGGGGGGGCCTCACGGATTCACCCCTCCACTTT
CASRHRGGLTDSPLHF
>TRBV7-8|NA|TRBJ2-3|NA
TGTGCCAGCAGCCCCGATCTCCCTAGCACAGATACGCAGTATTTT
CASSPDLPSTDTQYF
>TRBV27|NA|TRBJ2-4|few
TGTGCCAGCAGTTCCTTAGCCGGGTACATTCAGTACTTC
CASSSLAGYIQYF
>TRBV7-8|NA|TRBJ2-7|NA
TGTGCCAGCAGCTTCCGGAGTCTCGCGACCGAGCAGTACTTC
CASSFRSLATEQYF
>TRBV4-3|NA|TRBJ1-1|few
TGCGCCAGCAGCCCGGGCTTCGGGGGCACTGAAGCTTTCTTT
CASSPGFGGTEAFF
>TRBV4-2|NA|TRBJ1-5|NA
TGTGCCAGCAGCCCCGAGGGAGGAAGAGGACAGCCCCAGCATTTT
CASSPEGGRGQPQHF
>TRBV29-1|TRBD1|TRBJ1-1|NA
TGCAGCGTTGAAAGGCAGGGGGCCTATTTCCCTGAAGCTTTCTTT
CSVERQGAYFPEAFF
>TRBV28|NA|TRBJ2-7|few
TGTGCCAGCAGCGCAGGGCTGTACGAGCAGTACTTC
CASSAGLYEQYF
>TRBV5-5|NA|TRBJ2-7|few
TGTGCCAGCAGCTTGGCCGGGACCCGAAATCTCTACGAGCAGTACTTC
CASSLAGTRNLYEQYF
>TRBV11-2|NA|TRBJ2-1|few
TGTGCCAGCAGCCCGCTCCGAGGGGATGAGCAGTTCTTC
CASSPLRGDEQFF
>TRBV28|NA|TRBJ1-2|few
TGTGCCAGCAGTCCAGGGGTAATCTATGGCTACACCTTC
CASSPGVIYGYTF
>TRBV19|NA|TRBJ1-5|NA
TGTGCCAGTAGTATCGGTCACACCGATCAGCCCCAGCATTTT
CASSIGHTDQPQHF
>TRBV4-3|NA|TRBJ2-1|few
TGCGCCAGCAGCCAAGATCGCCAGGCCTACTCCAATGAGCAGTTCTTC
CASSQDRQAYSNEQFF
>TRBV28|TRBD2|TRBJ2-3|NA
TGTGCCAGCAGTCTAATTATAGCGGGGGGCATCACAGATACGCAGTATTTT
CASSLIIAGGITDTQYF
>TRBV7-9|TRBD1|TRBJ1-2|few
TGTGCCAGCAGCCGGACAGGGGGCCCCCCGCAATACCACACCTTC
CASSRTGGPPQYHTF
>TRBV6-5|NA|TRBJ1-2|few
TGTGCCAGCACCCAGGGGCCGGTCGGTGGTGGCTACACCTTC
CASTQGPVGGGYTF
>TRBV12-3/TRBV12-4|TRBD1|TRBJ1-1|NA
TGTGCCAGCAGCGAAAGAGGGACAGGTCCCACTGAAGCTTTCTTT
CASSERGTGPTEAFF
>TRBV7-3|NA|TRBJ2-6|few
TGTGCCAGCAGTCAGGGGGGTGGGGCCAACGTCCTGACTTTC
CASSQGGGANVLTF
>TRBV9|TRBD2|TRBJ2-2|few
TGTGCCAGCAGCGACGGGACTAGCGGGAGGGGAAATACCGGGGAGCTGTTTTTT
CASSDGTSGRGNTGELFF
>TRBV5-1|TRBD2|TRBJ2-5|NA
TGCGCCAGCAGCTTGCGAGGCGGGAGGACGCAAGAGACCCAGTACTTC
CASSLRGGRTQETQYF
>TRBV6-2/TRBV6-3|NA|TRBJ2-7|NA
TGTGCCAGCACCCAAGGAGGGGGACCCTACGAGCAGTACTTC
CASTQGGGPYEQYF